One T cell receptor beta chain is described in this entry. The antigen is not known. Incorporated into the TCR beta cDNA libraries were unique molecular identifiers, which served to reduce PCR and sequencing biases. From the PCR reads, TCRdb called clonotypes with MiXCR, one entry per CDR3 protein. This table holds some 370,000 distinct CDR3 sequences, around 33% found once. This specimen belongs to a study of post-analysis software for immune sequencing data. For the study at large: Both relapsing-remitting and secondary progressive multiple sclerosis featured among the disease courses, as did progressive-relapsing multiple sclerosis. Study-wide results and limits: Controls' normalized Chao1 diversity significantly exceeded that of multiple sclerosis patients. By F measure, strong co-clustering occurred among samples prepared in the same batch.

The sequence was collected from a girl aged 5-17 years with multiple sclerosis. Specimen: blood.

The CDR3 bases are TGTGCCAGCAGCGTCGTCACAGGGAACACTGAAGCTTTCTTT. It codes for CASSVVTGNTEAFF. The J gene is TRBJ1-1, the V gene TRBV9; TRBD1 is a possible D gene (5 bases). This CDR3 region has 14 residues. Germline loops: CDR1 SGDLS, CDR2 YYNGEE. Trimming shortened V by 2 bases and J by 1 base, and 9 bases separated the two germline ends.